This T cell receptor beta chain was profiled in a study of blood T cell repertoires in COVID-19. Study details: COVID-19 samples, acute and convalescent, were from the United States, Italy and Spain. In each case, the material was cDNA or gDNA derived from T cells, B-cell-depleted T cells, or PBMCs.

In the original processing: Estimation of nucleated cell counts relied on the amplification of reference gene primers. Clones were sequenced by immunoSEQ multiplex PCR, and TCRdb holds only the in-frame ones, with some missing. Clone size and V and J calls were adopted from that table, with D and trimming inferred from the DNA. The sample lists about 39,000 clones, around 85% seen once, with about 4.1% in the top ten. Germline V lookup: CDR1 MNHEY, CDR2 SVGAGI. With 2 bases clipped from V and 2 bases from J, the junction kept 7 bases outside the gene matches. This CDR3 has 16 residues. The chain joins TRBV6-5 to TRBJ2-5; 8 bases are a match to TRBD2. The sample comprised peripheral blood. The clonotype comes from a man aged 55 to 70 with acute or convalescent COVID-19. CDR3 in DNA: TGTGCCAGCAGTTACGTCGCGGGGGGCCCGCAAGAGACCCAGTACTTC. Amino acid sequence: CASSYVAGGPQETQYF.